The 23 T cell receptor beta chains listed next were all sequenced from one sample in a study of blood T cell repertoires in COVID-19. Assay used: immunoSEQ multiplex PCR; TCRdb lists only in-frame clones, some missing. Here the sample spans approximately 300,000 clones, less than 85% being singletons. The source material was PBMCs or T cells enriched from blood (not recorded which). The receptors here all came from a woman in her thirties who had been exposed to COVID-19.

V gene TRBV30 combines with J gene TRBJ2-5; D may be TRBD1 (5 bases). The germline V and J ends were trimmed by 5 bases and 7 bases, with 20 bases remaining between them. Germline V gene lookup returns CDR1 GTSNPN and CDR2 SVGIG (reference sequence). This CDR3 has 14 amino acids. This chain's CDR3 is CAWRGPGLRGTQYF. In nucleotides, the CDR3 is TGTGCCTGGCGAGGACCCGGGCTTAGGGGGACCCAGTACTTC.

The rearrangement uses TRBV28 and TRBJ1-2; D is perhaps TRBD1 (5 bases). The germline gives CDR1 MDHEN, CDR2 SYDVKM. Trimming left V 3 bases short and J 5 bases short, with 10 bases between. The CDR3 sequence is 13 residues long. The CDR3 is CASSLEGRYGYTF. DNA of the CDR3: TGTGCCAGCAGTTTGGAGGGACGATATGGCTACACCTTC.

This chain uses TRBV2 with TRBJ1-5; D is uncertain. The CDR3 is 13 amino acids. V was cut by 5 bases and J by 0 bases, with 5 bases left in between. Germline V gene sequence: CDR1 SNHLY, CDR2 FYNNEI. CDR3 loop: CASSLYSNQPQHF. The CDR3, as DNA: TGTGCCAGCAGTTTATATAGCAATCAGCCCCAGCATTTT.

This sequence joins TRBV28 and TRBJ2-7; D is possibly TRBD2 (6 bases). With 8 bases removed from V and 0 bases from J, the gap between germline ends came to 8 bases. The CDR3 spans 12 residues. CDR1 is MDHEN, CDR2 SYDVKM, per germline. CDR3: CASGEVSYEQYF. CDR3 coding DNA: TGTGCCAGCGGGGAGGTCTCCTACGAGCAGTACTTC. Supplemented by reference TRBV28 and TRBJ2-7, the full variable domain reads DVKVTQSSRYLVKRTGEKVFLECVQDMDHENMFWYRQDPGLGLRLIYFSYDVKMKEKGDIPEGYSVSREKKERFSLILESASTNQTSMYLCASGEVSYEQYFGPGTRLTVT.

The chain joins TRBV12-3 or TRBV12-4 to TRBJ2-7, with D tentatively TRBD1 (7 bases). The length of the CDR3 is 13 residues. The ends were cut back, 6 bases at V and 6 bases at J, with 15 bases in the middle. The CDR3 coding sequence is TGTGCCAGCAGGGAGGGACAGAGCCCCGAGCAGTACTTC. Protein product: CASREGQSPEQYF.

The J gene is TRBJ1-3, the V gene TRBV21-1. TRBV21-1 is recorded as a pseudogene. The CDR3 loop spans 13 amino acids. The chain's CDR3 is CASSNGGKNTIYF. The CDR3 region has the DNA TGTGCCAGCAGCAATGGAGGAAAAAACACCATATATTTT.

The chain is built from TRBV28 and TRBJ2-7; maybe TRBD1 (7 bases). This CDR3 region has 19 residues. V was shortened by 2 bases and J by 4 bases, with 27 bases between the two germline ends. Germline V gene sequence: CDR1 MDHEN, CDR2 SYDVKM. The CDR3 reads CASSLGPAGGLYYQYEQYF. The CDR3 coding sequence is TGTGCCAGCAGTTTAGGTCCGGCAGGGGGGCTTTACTATCAATACGAGCAGTACTTC.

CDR3 DNA sequence: TGTGCCATCAGTGAGTCGGGACAGGGTTACTCTTACACCTTC. This codes for CAISESGQGYSYTF. The chain recombines TRBV10-3 with TRBJ1-2, with TRBD1 matching 9 bases. Germline-derived CDR1 and CDR2 are ENHRY and SYGVKD. V dropped 0 bases and J dropped 11; count of bases not matched to a gene: 7. This CDR3 has 14 residues.

The chain recombines TRBV6-5 with TRBJ2-7; 8 bases map to TRBD1. Per the germline V gene, CDR1 is MNHEY and CDR2 is SVGAGI. The trim removed 0 bases at V and 6 bases at J, leaving 4 bases unmatched. The CDR3 has 14 amino acids. The CDR3 sequence is CASSYSSTGVEQYF. The DNA of the CDR3 is TGTGCCAGCAGTTACTCGTCGACAGGGGTCGAGCAGTACTTC.

V gene TRBV11-2 combines with J gene TRBJ2-3; TRBD2 matches 8 bases. Germline assignment: CDR1 SGHAT and CDR2 FQNNGV. There are 16 residues in the CDR3. With 1 base clipped from V and 4 bases from J, the junction kept 7 bases outside the gene matches. The CDR3 DNA sequence: TGTGCCAGCAGCTTAGTTTTCCGGGAGGGAGCAGATACGCAGTATTTT. This encodes CASSLVFREGADTQYF.

This chain joins TRBV6-5 and TRBJ1-3, with 7 bases lining up with TRBD1. Germline loops: CDR1 MNHEY, CDR2 SVGAGI. Unmatched junction bases numbered 9, after V lost 9 bases and J lost 4 bases. This CDR3 region has 14 residues. The CDR3 region has the DNA TGTGCCAGTCGACCGGGACAGAGGGGAAACACCATATATTTT. Its translation is CASRPGQRGNTIYF.

The chain employs TRBV27 and TRBJ1-3, with D possibly matching TRBD1 (5 bases). V lost 5 bases and J 3 bases, leaving 23 bases between the germline ends. The CDR3 has 18 residues. Germline CDR1 is MNHEY and CDR2 is SMNVEV (reference sequence). CDR3 bases: TGTGCCAGCAGTGAATACCCCCCCGACGACAGTTTTGGAAACACCATATATTTT. Translating gives CASSEYPPDDSFGNTIYF.

The genes are TRBV5-1 and TRBJ2-1; possible D gene TRBD2, 6 bases. Trimming took 0 bases from V and 2 from J, leaving 12 bases between them. Germline CDR1 SGHRS, CDR2 YFSETQ. The CDR3 contains 16 residues. The CDR3 coding sequence is TGCGCCAGCAGCTTGGCCCAGGGAGGAACCTACAATGAGCAGTTCTTC. Its translation: CASSLAQGGTYNEQFF.

V gene TRBV19 combines with J gene TRBJ1-2, with TRBD1 matching over 8 bases. The CDR3 contains 13 residues. Germline V gene lookup returns CDR1 LNHDA and CDR2 SQIVND (reference sequence). V shed 7 bases and J 8 bases; nucleotides not matched to a gene: 9. The DNA of the CDR3 is TGTGCCAGTACCCAAGACAGGGGAGGAGGCTACACCTTC. Translating it yields CASTQDRGGGYTF.

This clone was seen more than once but under ten times. The V and J genes are TRBV9 and TRBJ1-6; a weak D match, TRBD1 (5 bases). The CDR3 has 14 residues. The V gene's germline CDR1 is SGDLS and CDR2 YYNGEE. Deletions cut 4 bases from V and 10 bases from J, with 15 bases between. Here the CDR3 DNA reads TGTGCCAGCAGCTCTAAGGCTTGGGGCTCACCCCTCCACTTT. Its translation is CASSSKAWGSPLHF.

This clone occurred once. V usage is TRBV7-3 and J usage is TRBJ2-1; 11 bases match TRBD2. CDR1 and CDR2 from the germline V gene are SGHTA and FQGTGA. After removal of 5 bases from V and 2 bases from J, the junction contained 2 bases not matched to a gene. CDR3 length equals 15 residues. CDR3 in amino acids: CASSILAGAYNEQFF. Here the CDR3 DNA reads TGTGCCAGCAGCATACTAGCGGGAGCCTACAATGAGCAGTTCTTC.

The chain uses TRBV28 and TRBJ1-2; no firm D call. The length of the CDR3 is 12 residues. Trimming took off 2 bases at V and 7 bases at J, with 8 bases between the two ends. Looked up from germline, CDR1 is MDHEN and CDR2 is SYDVKM. Here the CDR3 reads CASSLGSFGYTF. CDR3 in DNA: TGTGCCAGCAGTTTAGGCTCATTTGGCTACACCTTC.

This clone was detected a few times. This chain links TRBV28 with TRBJ2-7; TRBD2 agrees at 13 bases. The CDR3 runs to 16 residues. The junction had 6 bases not matched to a gene; V was cut back by 4 bases and J by 3 bases. Germline V gene lookup returns CDR1 MDHEN and CDR2 SYDVKM. CDR3 region: CASSSTSGRALYEQYF. The CDR3 DNA follows: TGTGCCAGCAGTTCTACTAGCGGGAGGGCCCTCTACGAGCAGTACTTC.

This chain joins TRBV29-1 and TRBJ1-2; the D is unclear. CDR1 and CDR2 (germline): SQVTM, ANQGSEA. The CDR3 contains 14 residues. Trimming pared 0 bases from V and 3 bases from J, leaving 11 bases between. CDR3: CSVEDRGRDYGYTF. In DNA form, the CDR3 reads TGCAGCGTTGAAGATCGCGGGCGCGACTATGGCTACACCTTC.

V gene TRBV20-1 combines with J gene TRBJ2-7, with 10 bases lining up with TRBD1. Germline V gives CDR1 DFQATT, CDR2 SNEGSKA (reference sequence). This CDR3 is 16 amino acids long. J was trimmed by 1 base and V by 3 bases; bases with no gene match: 9. The CDR3: CSASTGRTGGSYEQYF. The CDR3 nucleotides read TGCAGTGCTAGTACAGGCAGGACAGGGGGTTCCTACGAGCAGTACTTC.

This sequence joins TRBV13 and TRBJ2-1; D unresolved. The CDR3 loop spans 12 amino acids. Germline V CDR1 and CDR2: PRHDT, FYEKMQ (reference sequence). V lost 3 bases to trimming and J lost 3 bases, with 3 bases between them. CDR3 DNA sequence: TGTGCCAGCAGCTTCCTCTACAATGAGCAGTTCTTC. This codes for CASSFLYNEQFF.

The V call is TRBV2, the J call TRBJ1-3; no reliable D call. With 6 bases removed from V and 4 bases from J, the gap between germline ends came to 10 bases. The CDR3 has 13 amino acids. Germline lookup yields CDR1 SNHLY and CDR2 FYNNEI. CDR3 sequence (DNA): TGTGCCAGCAGACAGCCAGGAGGAAACACCATATATTTT. It encodes CASRQPGGNTIYF.

J is TRBJ2-5 and V is TRBV3-1 (or the pseudogene TRBV3-2); 8 nucleotides match TRBD2. CDR1 is LGHDT and CDR2 is YNNKEL in the germline V gene (reference sequence). CDR3 length: 17 amino acids. The ends lost 0 bases at V and 4 bases at J; junction bases unmatched: 10. The CDR3: CASSQDGHGGASETQYF. The CDR3 DNA follows: TGTGCCAGCAGCCAAGATGGGCACGGGGGGGCATCAGAGACCCAGTACTTC.